The rows below give T cell receptor beta chains drawn from one sample of a study of T-cell reconstitution after alpha-beta-depleted transplantation in children. TCRdb re-called the PCR reads with MiXCR, one entry per CDR3 protein. The sample yields about 250,000 distinct CDR3 sequences, approximately 24% seen once. This specimen consisted of PBMCs, mostly from graft donor cells, obtained 360 days after TCRalphabeta/CD19-depleted stem cell transplant. Receptors originate from a female patient aged 2-15 years who had a stem cell transplant for congenital amegakaryocytic thrombocytopenia, so the T cells may come from the graft donor. Each CDR3 is given with its conserved first and last residue. Fields, in order: J gene, D gene, V gene, clone size, CDR3 protein, CDR3 DNA. A D gene is named only where the DNA matches it firmly. Clone size appears in some rows only: once, few, many, or a class for an expanded clone.

TRBJ2-3,TRBD2,TRBV7-6,-,CASSISRGADTQYF,TGTGCCAGCAGCATTAGCCGGGGGGCAGATACGCAGTATTTT
TRBJ2-2,TRBD2,TRBV5-1,-,CASSVGLAGGPGELFF,TGCGCCAGCAGCGTTGGACTAGCGGGAGGGCCAGGGGAGCTGTTTTTT
TRBJ2-3,TRBD2,TRBV10-3,-,CAISKLATHGDTQYF,TGTGCCATCAGTAAACTAGCGACCCATGGGGATACGCAGTATTTT
TRBJ1-2,TRBD1,TRBV6-1,many,CASSPEDRGPAGDTF,TGTGCCAGCAGTCCCGAAGACAGGGGGCCAGCAGGCGACACCTTC
TRBJ2-7,-,TRBV20-1,-,CSAARVRDTYEQYF,TGCAGTGCAGCCCGGGTCAGGGACACCTACGAGCAGTACTTC
TRBJ2-3,TRBD2,TRBV6-5,-,CASSYASGGSTDTQYF,TGTGCCAGCAGTTACGCTAGCGGGGGAAGCACAGATACGCAGTATTTT
TRBJ2-3,-,TRBV10-3,few,CAIKQEVEYTQYF,TGTGCCATCAAACAGGAGGTAGAATATACGCAGTATTTT
TRBJ2-7,TRBD1,TRBV23-1,-,CASSQSRVGDREEDEQYF,TGCGCCAGCAGTCAGTCCCGGGTGGGGGACAGGGAGGAGGACGAGCAGTACTTC
TRBJ2-3,-,TRBV10-3,many,CAINLVGTDTQYF,TGTGCCATCAATTTGGTGGGCACAGATACGCAGTATTTT
TRBJ2-2,TRBD1,TRBV5-1,few,CASSLNGQGGTGELFF,TGCGCCAGCAGCTTGAATGGACAGGGGGGCACCGGGGAGCTGTTTTTT
TRBJ2-2,TRBD2,TRBV20-1,few,CSARDRVSGRVHTGELFF,TGCAGTGCTAGAGATCGGGTTAGCGGGAGGGTTCACACCGGGGAGCTGTTTTTT
TRBJ2-1,-,TRBV4-3,few,CASSQDPVGPLNAYNEQFF,TGCGCCAGCAGCCAAGATCCTGTCGGACCCCTGAACGCCTACAATGAGCAGTTCTTC
TRBJ2-3,-,TRBV20-1,few,CSARDLGSDILKTSTDTQYF,TGCAGTGCTAGAGATCTCGGCTCCGATATCCTTAAAACTAGCACAGATACGCAGTATTTT
TRBJ1-1,-,TRBV4-1,few,CASSLKTTANTEAFF,TGCGCCAGCAGCCTAAAAACGACGGCGAACACTGAAGCTTTCTTT
TRBJ2-2,-,TRBV20-1,few,CSARDVGAQNTGELFF,TGCAGTGCTAGAGACGTGGGGGCCCAGAACACCGGGGAGCTGTTTTTT
TRBJ2-1,TRBD2,TRBV6-1,-,CASSPSGGDFRDEQFF,TGTGCCAGCAGCCCCTCGGGGGGAGACTTTCGCGATGAGCAGTTCTTC
TRBJ2-1,-,TRBV20-1,-,CSASDAAHAYNEQFF,TGCAGTGCTTCGGACGCGGCACACGCTTACAATGAGCAGTTCTTC
TRBJ2-1,-,TRBV20-1,-,CSASPLSSTYNEQFF,TGCAGTGCTAGCCCCCTGTCGAGTACATACAATGAGCAGTTCTTC
TRBJ2-7,-,TRBV12-3/TRBV12-4,many,CASRGRNSYEQYF,TGTGCCAGCAGAGGACGGAACTCCTACGAGCAGTACTTC
TRBJ1-5,TRBD1,TRBV11-2,-,CASSLERRGGGTNQPQHF,TGTGCCAGCAGCTTAGAGAGGAGAGGGGGCGGAACGAATCAGCCCCAGCATTTT
TRBJ1-2,-,TRBV20-1,-,CSARSWGYGYTF,TGCAGTGCTAGGAGCTGGGGCTATGGCTACACCTTC
TRBJ2-3,TRBD2,TRBV11-1,-,CASSFLFSSGPSTDTQYF,TGTGCCAGCAGCTTTTTATTTTCTAGCGGGCCAAGCACAGATACGCAGTATTTT
TRBJ2-1,-,TRBV6-1,-,CASKGLLDTTYEQFF,TGTGCCAGCAAAGGGCTACTGGACACCACCTATGAGCAGTTCTTC
TRBJ2-1,TRBD1,TRBV5-8,many,CASSLGQGVYNEQFF,TGTGCCAGCAGTTTGGGACAGGGGGTGTACAATGAGCAGTTCTTC
TRBJ1-1,-,TRBV6-1,-,CASRLQGNTEAFF,TGTGCCAGCAGACTCCAGGGGAACACTGAAGCTTTCTTT
TRBJ2-7,TRBD1,TRBV6-1,-,CASSLTGDPYEQYF,TGTGCCAGCAGTCTTACAGGGGACCCCTACGAGCAGTACTTC
TRBJ2-7,TRBD1,TRBV7-6,few,CASSSTRGRLYEQYF,TGTGCCAGCAGCTCAACCAGGGGGCGGTTGTACGAGCAGTACTTC
TRBJ1-4,-,TRBV5-6,few,CASSLANKGWGKLFF,TGTGCCAGCAGCTTGGCCAACAAGGGGTGGGGCAAACTGTTTTTT
TRBJ1-4,TRBD1,TRBV7-9,once,CASSFNTGGPLEKLFF,TGTGCCAGCAGCTTCAATACAGGGGGCCCCCTCGAAAAACTGTTTTTT
TRBJ1-4,-,TRBV3-1,few,CASSHRGTGEKLFF,TGTGCCAGCAGTCACCGGGGGACCGGCGAAAAACTGTTTTTT
TRBJ2-4,-,TRBV5-4,-,CASSLNKNIQYF,TGTGCCAGCAGCCTCAATAAAAACATTCAGTACTTC
TRBJ1-2,-,TRBV5-6,-,CASSLVQGSVTGYGYTF,TGTGCCAGCAGCTTGGTACAGGGTTCAGTTACAGGCTATGGCTACACCTTC
TRBJ2-2,TRBD1,TRBV12-3/TRBV12-4,-,CASSLDRGYSGELFF,TGTGCCAGCAGTCTAGACAGGGGATACTCCGGGGAGCTGTTTTTT
TRBJ2-5,TRBD2,TRBV12-3/TRBV12-4,-,CASTRGGLQETQYF,TGTGCCAGCACCCGGGGGGGTCTACAAGAGACCCAGTACTTC
TRBJ2-1,TRBD2,TRBV4-1,few,CASSHSVLAYNEQFF,TGCGCCAGCAGCCATTCAGTACTAGCGTACAATGAGCAGTTCTTC
TRBJ1-2,-,TRBV7-2,-,CASSGQSIYGYTF,TGTGCCAGCAGCGGACAGTCTATCTATGGCTACACCTTC
TRBJ1-6,-,TRBV20-1,-,CSASGRYSPLHF,TGCAGTGCTAGCGGCAGATACTCACCCCTCCACTTT
TRBJ2-3,-,TRBV7-9,-,CASNKDRRGTDTQYF,TGTGCCAGCAATAAAGACAGACGGGGGACAGATACGCAGTATTTT
TRBJ2-5,-,TRBV20-1,many,CSARFPGGQETQYF,TGCAGTGCTAGGTTCCCAGGGGGGCAAGAGACCCAGTACTTC
TRBJ2-3,-,TRBV5-1,-,CAISITDTQYF,TGCGCCATCAGCATTACAGATACGCAGTATTTT
TRBJ2-1,TRBD2,TRBV4-3,few,CASSQGTRNNEQFF,TGCGCCAGCAGCCAAGGGACTAGGAACAATGAGCAGTTCTTC
TRBJ2-2,TRBD2,TRBV5-6,-,CASNLMSSGYTGELFF,TGTGCCAGCAACTTGATGTCTAGCGGGTACACCGGGGAGCTGTTTTTT
TRBJ2-3,TRBD2,TRBV6-2/TRBV6-3,-,CASSSRLAGTLQDDTQYF,TGTGCCAGCAGTTCCAGACTAGCGGGGACGTTACAGGACGATACGCAGTATTTT
TRBJ2-2,TRBD2,TRBV20-1,-,CSAQGLAGYGELFF,TGCAGTGCTCAAGGACTAGCGGGCTACGGGGAGCTGTTTTTT
TRBJ1-1,TRBD1,TRBV5-5,-,CASSLATGVGDTEAFF,TGTGCCAGCAGCTTGGCTACAGGGGTGGGGGACACTGAAGCTTTCTTT
TRBJ2-1,-,TRBV7-6,-,CASSLKSTGNEQFF,TGTGCCAGCAGCTTAAAGTCAACCGGGAATGAGCAGTTCTTC